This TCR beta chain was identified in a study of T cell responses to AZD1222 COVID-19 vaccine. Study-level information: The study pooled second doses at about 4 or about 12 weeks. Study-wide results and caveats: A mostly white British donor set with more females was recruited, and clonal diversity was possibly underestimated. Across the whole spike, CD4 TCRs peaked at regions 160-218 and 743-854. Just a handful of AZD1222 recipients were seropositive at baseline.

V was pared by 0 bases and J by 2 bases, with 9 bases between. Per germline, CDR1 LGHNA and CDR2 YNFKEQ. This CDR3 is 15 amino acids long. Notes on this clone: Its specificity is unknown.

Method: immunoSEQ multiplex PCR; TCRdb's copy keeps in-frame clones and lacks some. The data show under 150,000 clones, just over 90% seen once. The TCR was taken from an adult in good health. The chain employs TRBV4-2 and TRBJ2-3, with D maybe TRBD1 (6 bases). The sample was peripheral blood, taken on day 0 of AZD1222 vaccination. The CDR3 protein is CASSQDQGSTDTQYF. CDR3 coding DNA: TGTGCCAGCAGCCAAGACCAGGGGTCCACAGATACGCAGTATTTT.